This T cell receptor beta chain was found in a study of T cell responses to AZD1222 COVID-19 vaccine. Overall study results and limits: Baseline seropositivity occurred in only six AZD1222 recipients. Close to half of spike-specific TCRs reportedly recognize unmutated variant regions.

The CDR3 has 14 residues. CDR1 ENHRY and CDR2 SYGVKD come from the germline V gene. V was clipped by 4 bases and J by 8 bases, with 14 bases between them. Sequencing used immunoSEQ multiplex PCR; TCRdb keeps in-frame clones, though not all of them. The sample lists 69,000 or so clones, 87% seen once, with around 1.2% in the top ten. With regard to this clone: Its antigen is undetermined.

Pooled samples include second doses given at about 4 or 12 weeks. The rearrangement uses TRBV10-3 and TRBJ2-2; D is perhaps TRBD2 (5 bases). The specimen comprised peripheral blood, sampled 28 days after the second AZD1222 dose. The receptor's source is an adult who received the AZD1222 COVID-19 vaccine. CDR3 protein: CAISAGGSRGELFF. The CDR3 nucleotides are TGTGCCATCAGTGCTGGAGGTTCGAGGGGGGAGCTGTTTTTT.